This entry is about one TCR beta chain. The target antigen is unknown. This specimen comes from a study of shared clonotypes between healthy human individuals. J was trimmed by 8 bases and V by 7 bases; bases with no gene match: 18. The CDR3 extends over 16 amino acids. CDR1 is GTSNPN, CDR2 SVGIG, per germline (reference sequence). Study observations and caveats: Clonotype sharing across several donors was observed for around 4.8% of naive CD4 clonotypes. The study sampled only blood, and tissue repertoires likely differ.

Genomic DNA of every subset was divided equally among multiple immunoSEQ plates. The data were produced by immunoSEQ multiplex PCR, yet TCRdb's version contains in-frame clones alone and is incomplete. The sample records some 1,600,000 clones, nearly 99% being singletons. Sequencing was carried out using naive CD4+ T cells sorted from blood. Subset described: CD45RA+ positively selected. The J gene is TRBJ1-4, the V gene TRBV30, with 8 bases identical to TRBD1. The sequence was obtained from a man aged 30 to 45 in good health. The CDR3 sequence is CAFRPGVGQGWEKLFF. The CDR3 nucleotides are TGTGCCTTTCGGCCCGGAGTTGGACAGGGATGGGAAAAACTGTTTTTT.